This is a list of T cell receptor beta chains from one sample in a study of untreated major depressive disorder. Only in-frame clones appear in the TCRdb table, and some are missing; sequencing was by immunoSEQ multiplex PCR. The data hold tens of thousands of clones, with over 85% observed a single time. Sequenced: CD4+ T cells from PBMCs. All receptors derive from a man aged 30 to 45 in good health. CDR3s include the opening cysteine and the closing phenylalanine or tryptophan. The D gene is left open where the match is weak.

d_call v_call cdr3_aa
NA TRBV4-2 CASSQEGRGTNEKLFF
NA TRBV7-3 CASSFEVSGTGELFF
TRBD1 TRBV9 CASSEERDSSHYGYTF
NA TRBV7-2 CASSFQVTQGQLEQYF
NA TRBV5-6 CASTSAADGAPYEQYF
TRBD2 TRBV5-1 CASSLGSGHTGELFF
NA TRBV5-6 CASSSRQAGEKLFF
TRBD1 TRBV7-9 CASSSRRQGAYNEKLFF
NA TRBV6-5 CASRGTGTDTQYF
TRBD2 TRBV14 CASSRGLPSNEQFF
NA TRBV6-6 CASSYGELGNQPQHF
NA TRBV6-5 CASNGYRANTGELFF
TRBD1 TRBV5-8 CASSRRDRGGDTQYF
NA TRBV5-6 CASSLAGGAGYF
NA TRBV6-1 CASSEARSWGWDEQFF
TRBD1 TRBV7-3 CASSLTGTGNYGYTF
NA TRBV5-1 CASSPPRTAGELFF
TRBD1 TRBV5-1 CASMRDRGHTEAFF
NA TRBV9 CASSVRTSTDTQYF
NA TRBV6-1 CASSDSPAGVQPQHF
TRBD2 TRBV5-1 CASSSTSGSYNEQFF
NA TRBV4-3 CASSQDVASPYNEQFF
TRBD2 TRBV15 CATSKFSSGGSTDTQYF
TRBD2 TRBV6-5 CASSYYGTSGANEQFF
TRBD1 TRBV4-1 CASSPIFGAGGAIINQPQHF
NA TRBV7-3 CASSLTLNQPQHF
TRBD2 TRBV4-3 CASSQSGTSGRGETQYF
TRBD2 TRBV5-4 CASTHGGEAHEQYF
NA TRBV2 CASSDLAGLSRYSNQPQHF
NA TRBV5-1 CASSLAGTVYGEAFF
NA TRBV5-1 CASSLAGLGAMEAFF
NA TRBV6-4 CASSDSSSHTGELFF
TRBD1 TRBV29-1 CSVVEGATLREQYF
NA TRBV7-3 CASSLTGPVTEAFF
NA TRBV2 CASSEAQGNNQPQHF
TRBD1 TRBV14 CASSRTGGPTYEQYF
NA TRBV7-3 CASSQPNTGELFF
TRBD1 TRBV6-6 CASSYEGTGSLGQYF
TRBD1 TRBV11-2 CAVARDRGAEAFF
NA TRBV5-6 CASSLVLEETQYF
TRBD1 TRBV19 CASSSERQGARKATF
NA TRBV5-1 CASSLMVGTNTEAFF
TRBD2 TRBV4-2 CASSPGLSGSYEQYF
TRBD2 TRBV14 CASSQIRGGLERYF
NA TRBV5-6 CASSSPIFMTGKTFNEQFF
TRBD1 TRBV13 CASSGDRSNEQYF
NA TRBV5-4 CASSLTLTRASSYEQYF
NA TRBV7-6 CASSFRNTGELFF
NA TRBV4-2 CASSQNRDGEAFF
NA TRBV5-6 CASSLDRISGNTIYF
NA TRBV7-3 CASSPRTQETQYF
TRBD2 TRBV30 CAWSTGLAGGKAYEQYF
NA TRBV5-6 CASTRRAMNYGYTF